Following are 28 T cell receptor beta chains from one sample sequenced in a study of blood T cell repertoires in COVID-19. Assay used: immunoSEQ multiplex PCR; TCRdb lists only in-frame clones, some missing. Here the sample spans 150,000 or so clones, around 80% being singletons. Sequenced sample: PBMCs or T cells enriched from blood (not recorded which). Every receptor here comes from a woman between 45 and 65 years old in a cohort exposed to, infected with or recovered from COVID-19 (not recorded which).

CDR3 coding DNA: TGTGCCAGCAGCACGACAGGGGGCGCGGACACTGAAGCTTTCTTT. Its protein is CASSTTGGADTEAFF. The chain employs TRBV7-9 and TRBJ1-1; 10 nucleotides match TRBD1. Germline trimming cut 5 bases from V and 3 bases from J; bases unmatched to any gene: 6. Germline CDR1 and CDR2: SEHNR and FQNEAQ (reference sequence). The CDR3 covers 15 residues.

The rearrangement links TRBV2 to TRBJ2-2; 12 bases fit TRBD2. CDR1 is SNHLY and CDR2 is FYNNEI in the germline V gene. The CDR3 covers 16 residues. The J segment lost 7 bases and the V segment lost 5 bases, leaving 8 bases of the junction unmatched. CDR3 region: CASSPASGGAIGELFF. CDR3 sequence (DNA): TGTGCCAGCAGTCCGGCTAGCGGGGGGGCAATCGGGGAGCTGTTTTTT.

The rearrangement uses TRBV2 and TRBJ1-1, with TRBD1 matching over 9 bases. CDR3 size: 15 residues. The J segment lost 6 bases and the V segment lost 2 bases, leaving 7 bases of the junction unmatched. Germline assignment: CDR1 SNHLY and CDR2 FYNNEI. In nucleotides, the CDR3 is TGTGCCAGCAGTGAAACGGACAGGGGAGCATCTGAAGCTTTCTTT. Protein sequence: CASSETDRGASEAFF.

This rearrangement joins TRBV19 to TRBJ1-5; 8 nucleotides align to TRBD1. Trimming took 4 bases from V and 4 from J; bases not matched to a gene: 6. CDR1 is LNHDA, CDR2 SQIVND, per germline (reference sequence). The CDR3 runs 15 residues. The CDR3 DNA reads TGTGCCAGTAGTAGCGGACAGGGCGAAAATCAGCCCCAGCATTTT. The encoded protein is CASSSGQGENQPQHF.

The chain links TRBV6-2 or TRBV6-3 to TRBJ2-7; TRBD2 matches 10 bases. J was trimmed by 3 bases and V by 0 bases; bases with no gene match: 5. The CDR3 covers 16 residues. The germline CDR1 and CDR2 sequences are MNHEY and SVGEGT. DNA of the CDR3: TGTGCCAGCAGTTACTCTTTAGCGGGGGGCCGCTACGAGCAGTACTTC. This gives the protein CASSYSLAGGRYEQYF.

CDR3 coding DNA: TGTGCCAGCAGCCAAGTCAGGGGCGGGTATGGCTACACCTTC. This sequence encodes CASSQVRGGYGYTF. The chain couples TRBV3-1 (or the pseudogene TRBV3-2) to TRBJ1-2; TRBD1 might be the D (6 bases). CDR1 and CDR2 (germline): LGHDT, YNNKEL (reference sequence). The CDR3 is 14 amino acids. Trimming pared 1 base from V and 5 bases from J, leaving 11 bases between.

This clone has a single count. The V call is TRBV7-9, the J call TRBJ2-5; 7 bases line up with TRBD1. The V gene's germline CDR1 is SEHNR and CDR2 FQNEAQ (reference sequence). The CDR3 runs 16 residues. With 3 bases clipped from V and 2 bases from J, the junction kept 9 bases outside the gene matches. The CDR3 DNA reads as TGTGCCAGCAGCTTCTTCTTCGGGACAGATCAAGAGACCCAGTACTTC. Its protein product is CASSFFFGTDQETQYF.

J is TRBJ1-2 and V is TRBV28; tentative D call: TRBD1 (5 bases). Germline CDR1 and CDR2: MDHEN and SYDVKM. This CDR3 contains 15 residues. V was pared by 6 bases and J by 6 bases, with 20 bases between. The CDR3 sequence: CASSHGVRGENGYTF. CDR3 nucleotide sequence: TGTGCCAGCAGCCATGGGGTCCGGGGGGAGAATGGCTACACCTTC.

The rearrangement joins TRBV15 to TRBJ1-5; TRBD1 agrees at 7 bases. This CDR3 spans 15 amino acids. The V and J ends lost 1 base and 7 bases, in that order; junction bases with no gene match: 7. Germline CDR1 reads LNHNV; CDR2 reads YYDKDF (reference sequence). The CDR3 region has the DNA TGTGCCACCAGCAGAGCACGAGGGGGCGACCAGCCCCAGCATTTT. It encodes CATSRARGGDQPQHF.

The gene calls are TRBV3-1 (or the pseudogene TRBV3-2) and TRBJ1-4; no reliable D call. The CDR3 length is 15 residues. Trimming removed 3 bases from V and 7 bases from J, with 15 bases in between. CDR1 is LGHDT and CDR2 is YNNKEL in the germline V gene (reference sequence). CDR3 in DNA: TGTGCCAGCAGCCATCCCCGAGAGGAATTTGAAAAACTGTTTTTT. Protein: CASSHPREEFEKLFF.

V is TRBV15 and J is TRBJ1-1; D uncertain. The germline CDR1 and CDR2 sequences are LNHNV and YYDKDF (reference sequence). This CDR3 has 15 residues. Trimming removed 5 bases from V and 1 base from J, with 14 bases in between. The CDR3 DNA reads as TGTGCCACCAGCTCCCCGAATCCTAGGAACACTGAAGCTTTCTTT. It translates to CATSSPNPRNTEAFF.

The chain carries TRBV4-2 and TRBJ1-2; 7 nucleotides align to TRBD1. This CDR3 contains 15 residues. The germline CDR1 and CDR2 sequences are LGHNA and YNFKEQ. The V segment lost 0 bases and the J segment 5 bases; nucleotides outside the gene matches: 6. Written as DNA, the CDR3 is TGTGCCAGCAGCCAAGATGCGGCAGGGGGGTATGGCTACACCTTC. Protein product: CASSQDAAGGYGYTF.

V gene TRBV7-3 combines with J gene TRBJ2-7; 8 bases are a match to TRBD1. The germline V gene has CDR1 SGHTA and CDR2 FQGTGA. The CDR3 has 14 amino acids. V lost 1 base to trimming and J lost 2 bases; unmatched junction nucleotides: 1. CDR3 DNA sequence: TGTGCCAGCAGCTTAAGACAGGGGCCCTACGAGCAGTACTTC. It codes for CASSLRQGPYEQYF.

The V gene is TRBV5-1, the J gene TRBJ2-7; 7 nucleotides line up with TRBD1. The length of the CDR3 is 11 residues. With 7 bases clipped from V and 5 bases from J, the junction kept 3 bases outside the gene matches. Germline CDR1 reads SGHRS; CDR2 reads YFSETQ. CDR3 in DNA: TGCGCCAGCCAGACAGGGAACGAGCAGTACTTC. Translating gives CASQTGNEQYF.

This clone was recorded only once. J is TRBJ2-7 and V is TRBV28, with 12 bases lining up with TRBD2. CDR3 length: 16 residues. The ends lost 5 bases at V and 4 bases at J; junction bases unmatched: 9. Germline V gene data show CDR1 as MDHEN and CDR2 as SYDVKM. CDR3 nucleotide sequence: TGTGCCAGCAGTGCACCGACTAGCGGGAGTTTTTACGAGCAGTACTTC. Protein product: CASSAPTSGSFYEQYF.

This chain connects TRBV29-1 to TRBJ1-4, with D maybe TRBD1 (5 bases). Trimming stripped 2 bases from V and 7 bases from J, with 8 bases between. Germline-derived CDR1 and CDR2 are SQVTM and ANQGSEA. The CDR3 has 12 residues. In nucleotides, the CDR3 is TGCAGCGTTGAAAGGGGCACTGAAAAACTGTTTTTT. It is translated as CSVERGTEKLFF.

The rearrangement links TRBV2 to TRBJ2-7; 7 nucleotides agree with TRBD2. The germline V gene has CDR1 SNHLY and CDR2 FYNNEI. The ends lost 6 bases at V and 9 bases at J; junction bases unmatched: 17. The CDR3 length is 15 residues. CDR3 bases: TGTGCCAGCAGCGAGACTAGCCTTCTTCCCGGTGGGCAGTACTTC. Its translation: CASSETSLLPGGQYF.

The CDR3 DNA sequence: TGTGCCATCAGTGAGCAGGCATCCGCAAATTCACCCCTCCACTTT. Its protein is CAISEQASANSPLHF. The chain uses TRBV10-3 and TRBJ1-6, with unresolved D. Germline CDR1 is ENHRY and CDR2 is SYGVKD. Trimming stripped 2 bases from V and 7 bases from J, with 12 bases between. The CDR3 spans 15 residues.

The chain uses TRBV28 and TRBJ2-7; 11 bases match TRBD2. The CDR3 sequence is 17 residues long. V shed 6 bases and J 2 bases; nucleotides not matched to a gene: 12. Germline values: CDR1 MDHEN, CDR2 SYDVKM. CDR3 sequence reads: CASSITTIAGGPYEQYF. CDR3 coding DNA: TGTGCCAGCAGCATCACAACTATAGCGGGAGGGCCCTACGAGCAGTACTTC.

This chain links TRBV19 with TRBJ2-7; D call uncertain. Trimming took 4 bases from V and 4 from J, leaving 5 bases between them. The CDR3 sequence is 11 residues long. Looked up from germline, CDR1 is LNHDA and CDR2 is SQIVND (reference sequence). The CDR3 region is CASSTEYEQYF. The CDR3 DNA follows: TGTGCCAGTAGTACGGAGTACGAGCAGTACTTC.

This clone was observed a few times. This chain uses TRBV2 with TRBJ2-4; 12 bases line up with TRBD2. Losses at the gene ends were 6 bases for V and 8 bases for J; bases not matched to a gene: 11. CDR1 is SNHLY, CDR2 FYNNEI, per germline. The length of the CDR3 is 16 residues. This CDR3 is CASRGASGRAGDIQYF. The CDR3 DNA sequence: TGTGCCAGCAGGGGGGCTAGCGGGAGGGCCGGGGACATTCAGTACTTC.

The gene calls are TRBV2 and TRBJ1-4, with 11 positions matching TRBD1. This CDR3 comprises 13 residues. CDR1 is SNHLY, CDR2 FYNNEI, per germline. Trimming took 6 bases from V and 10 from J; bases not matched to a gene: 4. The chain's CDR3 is CASRVGTGGKLFF. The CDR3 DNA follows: TGTGCCAGCAGGGTTGGGACAGGGGGAAAACTGTTTTTT.

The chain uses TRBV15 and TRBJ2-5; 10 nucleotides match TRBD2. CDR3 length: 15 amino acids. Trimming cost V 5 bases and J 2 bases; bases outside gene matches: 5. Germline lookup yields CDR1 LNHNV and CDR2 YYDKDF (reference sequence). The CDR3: CATSQASGSQETQYF. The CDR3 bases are TGTGCCACCAGCCAAGCTAGCGGGAGTCAAGAGACCCAGTACTTC.

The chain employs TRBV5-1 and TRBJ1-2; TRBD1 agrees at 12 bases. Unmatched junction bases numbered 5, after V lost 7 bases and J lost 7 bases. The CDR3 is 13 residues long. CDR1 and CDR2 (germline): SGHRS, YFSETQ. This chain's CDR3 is CASLGTGGGGYTF. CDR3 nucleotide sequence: TGCGCCAGCTTAGGGACAGGGGGCGGTGGCTACACCTTC.

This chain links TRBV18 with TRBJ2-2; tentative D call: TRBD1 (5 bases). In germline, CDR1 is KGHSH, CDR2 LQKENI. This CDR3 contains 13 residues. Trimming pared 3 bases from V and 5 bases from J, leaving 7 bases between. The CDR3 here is CASSPGQTGELFF. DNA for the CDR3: TGTGCCAGCTCACCGGGGCAGACCGGGGAGCTGTTTTTT. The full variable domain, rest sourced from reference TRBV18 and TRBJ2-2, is NAGVMQNPRHLVRRRGQEARLRCSPMKGHSHVYWYRQLPEEGLKFMVYLQKENIIDESGMPKERFSAEFPKEGPSILRIQQVVRGDSAAYFCASSPGQTGELFFGEGSRLTVL.

CDR3 coding DNA: TGTGCCAGCAGTCTTAGCGGGACCCCAACCGGGGAGCTGTTTTTT. Its translation is CASSLSGTPTGELFF. This rearrangement joins TRBV2 to TRBJ2-2, with TRBD2 identical over 8 bases. Germline V lookup: CDR1 SNHLY, CDR2 FYNNEI. The ends lost 5 bases at V and 5 bases at J; junction bases unmatched: 7. The CDR3 has 15 amino acids.

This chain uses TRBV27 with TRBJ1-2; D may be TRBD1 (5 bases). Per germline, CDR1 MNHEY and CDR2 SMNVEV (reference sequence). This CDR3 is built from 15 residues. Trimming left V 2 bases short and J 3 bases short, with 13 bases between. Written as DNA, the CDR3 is TGTGCCAGCAGTTTAGCCCCGGGACTGGACTATGGCTACACCTTC. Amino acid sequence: CASSLAPGLDYGYTF.

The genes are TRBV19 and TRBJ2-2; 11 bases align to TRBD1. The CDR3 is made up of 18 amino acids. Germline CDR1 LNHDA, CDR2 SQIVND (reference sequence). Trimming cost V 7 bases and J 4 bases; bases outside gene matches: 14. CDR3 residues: CASTITRDRGGVTGELFF. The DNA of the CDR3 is TGTGCCAGTACTATCACCAGGGACAGGGGGGGAGTCACCGGGGAGCTGTTTTTT.